This T cell receptor (beta chain) was found in a study of shared clonotypes between healthy human individuals. TCRdb's table, derived via immunoSEQ multiplex PCR, lists solely in-frame clones and lacks some. The table has 2 million to 2.5 million clones, 90% to 95% seen once. Germline values: CDR1 SNHLY, CDR2 FYNNEI. Trimming took 4 bases from V and 4 from J; bases not matched to a gene: 1. The CDR3 length is 15 residues. The source is a young man in good health. Some clones in this sample may be carry-over from other donors' samples. Sequenced material: naive CD4+ T cells from PBMCs. The sample's subset: CD45RA+ positively selected. V gene TRBV2 combines with J gene TRBJ2-5; 15 bases are a match to TRBD2. The CDR3 nucleotides read TGTGCCAGCAGTGGGACTAGCGGGAGGGTAGAGACCCAGTACTTC. This encodes CASSGTSGRVETQYF.